The TCR beta chain described here comes from a study of cytomegalovirus exposure and HLA in healthy donors. The CDR3 has 18 residues. Trimming cost V 5 bases and J 1 base, with 24 bases left between them. Germline V lookup: CDR1 SEHNR, CDR2 FQNEAQ (reference sequence). Findings and caveats of the study: A later analysis found TCR association rates differed by HLA locus, highest for DRB1 and lowest for HLA-C. Cytomegalovirus association was assigned to approximately 180 TCR beta chains.

Healthy bone marrow donors supplied every sample. About this clone itself: Antigen unknown.

A multiplex PCR was run with 60 Vbeta primers and 13 Jbeta primers. Some clones are missing from TCRdb's copy, which holds only in-frame ones; the method was immunoSEQ multiplex PCR. The sample contains about 150,000 clones, 60% to 85% of which appear only once. The sequence derives from a woman aged 40 to 49 in good health and CMV-seronegative. V gene TRBV7-9 combines with J gene TRBJ2-7; the D gene is possibly TRBD2 (6 bases). Specimen: PBMCs. The chain's CDR3 is CASSPTGVGGPRSYEQYF. The CDR3 region has the DNA TGTGCCAGCAGCCCGACGGGGGTTGGAGGGCCACGGTCCTACGAGCAGTACTTC.